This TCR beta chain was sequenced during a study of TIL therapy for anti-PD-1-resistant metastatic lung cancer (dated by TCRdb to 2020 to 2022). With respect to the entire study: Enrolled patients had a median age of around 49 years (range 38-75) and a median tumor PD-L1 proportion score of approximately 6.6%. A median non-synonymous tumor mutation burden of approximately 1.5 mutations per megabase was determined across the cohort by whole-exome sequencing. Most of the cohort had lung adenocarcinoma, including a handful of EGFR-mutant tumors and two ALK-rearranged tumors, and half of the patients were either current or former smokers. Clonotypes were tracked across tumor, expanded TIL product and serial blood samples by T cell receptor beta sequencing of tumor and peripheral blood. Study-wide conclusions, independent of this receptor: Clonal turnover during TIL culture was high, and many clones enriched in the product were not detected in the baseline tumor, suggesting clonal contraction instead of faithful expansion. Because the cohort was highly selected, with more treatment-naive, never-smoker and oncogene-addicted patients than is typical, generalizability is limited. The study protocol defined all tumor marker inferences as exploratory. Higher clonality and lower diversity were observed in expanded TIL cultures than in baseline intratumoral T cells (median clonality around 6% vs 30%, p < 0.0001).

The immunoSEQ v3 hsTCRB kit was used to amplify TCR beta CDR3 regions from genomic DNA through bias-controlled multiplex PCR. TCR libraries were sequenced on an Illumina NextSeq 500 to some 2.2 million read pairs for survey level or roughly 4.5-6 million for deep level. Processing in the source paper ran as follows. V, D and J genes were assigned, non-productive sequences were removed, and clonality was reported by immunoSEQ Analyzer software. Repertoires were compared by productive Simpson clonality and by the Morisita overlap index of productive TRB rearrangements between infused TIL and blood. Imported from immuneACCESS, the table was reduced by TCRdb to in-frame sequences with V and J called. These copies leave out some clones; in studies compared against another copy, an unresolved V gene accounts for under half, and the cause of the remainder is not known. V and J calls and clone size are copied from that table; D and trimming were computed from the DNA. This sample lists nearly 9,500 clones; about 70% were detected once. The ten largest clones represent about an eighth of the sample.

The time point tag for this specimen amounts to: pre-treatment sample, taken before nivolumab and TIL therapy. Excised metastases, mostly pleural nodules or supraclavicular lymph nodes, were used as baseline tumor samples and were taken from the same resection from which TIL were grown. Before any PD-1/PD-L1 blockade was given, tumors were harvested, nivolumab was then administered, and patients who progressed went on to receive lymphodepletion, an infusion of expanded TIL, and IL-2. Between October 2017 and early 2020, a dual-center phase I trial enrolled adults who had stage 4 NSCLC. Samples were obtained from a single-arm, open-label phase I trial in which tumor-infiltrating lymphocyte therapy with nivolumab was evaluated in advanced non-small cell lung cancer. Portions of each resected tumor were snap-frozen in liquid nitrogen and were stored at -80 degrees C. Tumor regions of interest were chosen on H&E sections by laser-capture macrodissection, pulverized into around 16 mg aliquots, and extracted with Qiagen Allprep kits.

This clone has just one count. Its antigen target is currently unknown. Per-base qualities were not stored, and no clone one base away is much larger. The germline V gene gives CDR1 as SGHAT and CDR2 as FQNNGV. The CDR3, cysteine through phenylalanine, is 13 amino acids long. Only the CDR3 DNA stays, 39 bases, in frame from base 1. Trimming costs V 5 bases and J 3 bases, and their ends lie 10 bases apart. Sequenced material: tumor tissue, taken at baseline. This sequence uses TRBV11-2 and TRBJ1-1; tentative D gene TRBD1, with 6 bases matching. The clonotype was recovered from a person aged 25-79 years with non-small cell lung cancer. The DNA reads TGTGCCAGCAGCCCTCGGACAGACACTGAAGCTTTCTTT. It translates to CASSPRTDTEAFF.